This TCR beta chain was obtained from a study of shared clonotypes between healthy human individuals. About this clone: Its antigen remains unknown.

This CDR3 is 17 amino acids long. V dropped 0 bases and J dropped 4; count of bases not matched to a gene: 9. The germline CDR1 and CDR2 sequences are SGDLS and YYNGEE. Cells designated naive CD8 were CD45RO-negative and were positively selected for CCR7, with terminally differentiated effector memory CD45RA+ cells excluded. The assay ran at deep level. Assay used: immunoSEQ multiplex PCR; TCRdb lists only in-frame clones, some missing. This table has around 2,000,000 clones, about 95% appearing once. Study results and limitations: The four-donor shared clonotypes exceeded non-shared clonotypes in generation probability, with non-shared ones scoring lower. The study sampled only blood, and tissue repertoires likely differ.

This sequence was found in a man aged 18-30 years in good health. V usage is TRBV9 and J usage is TRBJ2-2, with 7 bases aligning to TRBD2. Sample: naive CD8+ T cells sorted from blood. In DNA form, the CDR3 reads TGTGCCAGCAGCGTAGCAGCTACTCTAGCGGCCACCGGGGAGCTGTTTTTT. Its translation: CASSVAATLAATGELFF.